Below, one TCR beta chain is given with its context. Its specificity is unknown. This specimen comes from a study of cytomegalovirus exposure and HLA in healthy donors. Background on the study: Caucasian-associated ancestry cluster membership applied to about four fifths of some 400 genotyped donors. The study's findings and limits: The sole available immune exposure information was CMV serostatus.

PCR involved 60 Vbeta and 13 Jbeta primers. TCRdb keeps only in-frame clones here, not all; method: immunoSEQ multiplex PCR. The repertoire table contains around 150,000 clones. V was clipped by 4 bases and J by 1 base, with 12 bases between them. Germline assignment: CDR1 LGHNT and CDR2 FRNRAP. The CDR3 consists of 15 residues. This chain links TRBV12-5 with TRBJ2-3; D ambiguous. The clonotype was recovered from a man younger than 40 in good health and CMV-seronegative. The sequenced material came from PBMCs. CDR3 nucleotides: TGTGCTAGTGGTTCCGCGGTCCTTCGCACAGATACGCAGTATTTT. It specifies CASGSAVLRTDTQYF.